These 16 T cell receptor beta chains were sequenced from one sample in a study of shared clonotypes between healthy human individuals (dated by TCRdb to about 2020). The library was generated by the immunoSEQ multiplex PCR assay. TCRdb provides this immuneACCESS table in a form limited to in-frame rearrangements. Some clones are lacking; in checked studies, under half of them reflect an unresolved V gene, and why the rest are absent is not known. The table for this sample lists roughly 2 million clones; about 95% of them were counted only once. Of the sample, 0.13% is held by the ten largest clones. The sample taken for sequencing was naive CD4+ T cells sorted from blood. The sample's cell subset or site label, decoded: CD45RA+ positively selected. These receptors were obtained from a man between 18 and 29 years old in good health.

The chain employs TRBV19 and TRBJ1-2; no definite D call. Trimming cost V 3 bases and J 3 bases, with 11 bases left between them. Germline CDR1 and CDR2: LNHDA and SQIVND (reference sequence). The CDR3 is 14 amino acids. The CDR3 spells CASSMAGRDYGYTF. CDR3 nucleotides: TGTGCCAGTAGTATGGCAGGTAGGGACTATGGCTACACCTTC. Full variable domain (remainder filled in from reference TRBV19 and TRBJ1-2): DGGITQSPKYLFRKEGQNVTLSCEQNLNHDAMYWYRQDPGQGLRLIYYSQIVNDFQKGDIAEGYSVSREKKESFPLTVTSAQKNPTAFYLCASSMAGRDYGYTFGSGTRLTVV.

The rearrangement links TRBV9 to TRBJ1-1, with 7 bases lining up with TRBD1. With 4 bases clipped from V and 1 base from J, the junction kept 4 bases outside the gene matches. The CDR3 is 14 residues long. Germline V gene data show CDR1 as SGDLS and CDR2 as YYNGEE. CDR3 coding DNA: TGTGCCAGCAGCTTCCGGGACAGGAACACTGAAGCTTTCTTT. Its protein is CASSFRDRNTEAFF. The full variable domain, with the rest looked up from reference TRBV9 and TRBJ1-1, is DSGVTQTPKHLITATGQRVTLRCSPRSGDLSVYWYQQSLDQGLQFLIQYYNGEERAKGNILERFSAQQFPDLHSELNLSSLELGDSALYFCASSFRDRNTEAFFGQGTRLTVV.

The gene calls are TRBV29-1 and TRBJ2-7; possibly TRBD1 for D (6 bases). CDR3 length: 11 residues. The germline gives CDR1 SQVTM, CDR2 ANQGSEA. Trimming removed 7 bases from V and 7 bases from J, with 14 bases in between. The CDR3 DNA reads as TGCAGCGCGCAACAGGGAACGGAGCAGTACTTC. Encoded protein: CSAQQGTEQYF.

The rearrangement joins TRBV18 to TRBJ2-3, with 9 bases that match TRBD2. Germline V gives CDR1 KGHSH, CDR2 LQKENI. Trimming cost V 3 bases and J 2 bases; bases outside gene matches: 9. This CDR3 region has 17 residues. CDR3 loop: CASSPSATSGITDTQYF. As DNA, the CDR3 is TGTGCCAGCTCACCGTCCGCGACTAGCGGAATCACAGATACGCAGTATTTT.

This chain uses TRBV4-2 with TRBJ1-1; D gene ambiguous. V was trimmed by 0 bases and J by 3 bases, leaving 11 bases between them. The CDR3 length is 15 residues. Germline V lookup: CDR1 LGHNA, CDR2 YNFKEQ. CDR3 protein: CASSQDPGPDTEAFF. The CDR3 DNA sequence: TGTGCCAGCAGCCAAGATCCCGGACCGGACACTGAAGCTTTCTTT.

The rearrangement links TRBV6-6 to TRBJ2-5, with 7 positions matching TRBD2. This CDR3 spans 15 amino acids. CDR1 and CDR2 (germline): MNHNY, SVGAGI (reference sequence). J lost 4 bases, V lost 8 bases, and 13 bases had no gene match. The CDR3 DNA is TGTGCCAGCCCACCGTCCCGGACTAGTGGAGAGACCCAGTACTTC. It encodes CASPPSRTSGETQYF.

The chain couples TRBV12-5 to TRBJ2-3; D is perhaps TRBD2 (6 bases). Germline V gene lookup returns CDR1 LGHNT and CDR2 FRNRAP. The CDR3 covers 14 residues. V lost 8 bases, J lost 3 bases, and 15 bases lay in between. As DNA, the CDR3 is TGTGCTAGTACCCAAAACGGGGGTACAGATACGCAGTATTTT. Translating it yields CASTQNGGTDTQYF. Using reference TRBV12-5 and TRBJ2-3 for the parts outside the CDR3, the full variable domain is DARVTQTPRHKVTEMGQEVTMRCQPILGHNTVFWYRQTMMQGLELLAYFRNRAPLDDSGMPKDRFSAEMPDATLATLKIQPSEPRDSAVYFCASTQNGGTDTQYFGPGTRLTVL.

J is TRBJ2-2 and V is TRBV27; 8 bases line up with TRBD1. Unmatched junction bases numbered 16, after V lost 4 bases and J lost 6 bases. The germline gives CDR1 MNHEY, CDR2 SMNVEV (reference sequence). There are 18 residues in the CDR3. In nucleotides, the CDR3 is TGTGCCAGCAGTTCCCAGGGACAGGTCTATGGATGGGCCGGGGAGCTGTTTTTT. Encoded protein: CASSSQGQVYGWAGELFF.

This chain connects TRBV6-1 to TRBJ1-3; D might be TRBD1 (5 bases). Germline V lookup: CDR1 MNHNS, CDR2 SASEGT. The length of the CDR3 is 14 residues. V was pared by 6 bases and J by 4 bases, with 13 bases between. The CDR3 protein is CASRTGTVGNTIYF. The CDR3 bases are TGTGCCAGCAGGACCGGGACCGTGGGAAACACCATATATTTT.

The chain has TRBV9 and TRBJ2-7; D is perhaps TRBD1 (6 bases). CDR1 is SGDLS and CDR2 is YYNGEE in the germline V gene. CDR3 length equals 14 residues. The V and J ends lost 4 bases and 6 bases respectively, with 17 bases between them. The CDR3 nucleotides read TGTGCCAGCAGCCAGTCACAGGGTGGTCTCGAGCAGTACTTC. Its protein product is CASSQSQGGLEQYF.

The genes are TRBV6-1 and TRBJ2-7; 11 bases align to TRBD2. This CDR3 is built from 16 residues. Germline assignment: CDR1 MNHNS and CDR2 SASEGT. V shed 4 bases, J shed 0 bases, and the junction held 5 bases outside the gene matches. The CDR3 bases are TGTGCCAGCAGTGGAGGGACTAGCGGAACCTCCTACGAGCAGTACTTC. Its protein product is CASSGGTSGTSYEQYF.

This chain links TRBV6-1 with TRBJ2-7; D perhaps matches TRBD2 (6 bases). Germline values: CDR1 MNHNS, CDR2 SASEGT. CDR3 length: 15 amino acids. V was pared by 4 bases and J by 6 bases, with 19 bases between. Here the CDR3 DNA reads TGTGCCAGCAGTGGGCGGACTATGACCCTTCCCGAGCAGTACTTC. Protein product: CASSGRTMTLPEQYF.

The CDR3 region is CASSFGVVVSDIGGYTF. As DNA, the CDR3 is TGTGCCAGCAGCTTCGGGGTCGTGGTTTCCGACATAGGGGGCTACACCTTC. The chain couples TRBV11-1 to TRBJ1-2; D is uncertain. The CDR3 runs to 17 residues. V was shortened by 3 bases and J by 8 bases, with 25 bases between the two germline ends. Germline CDR1 and CDR2: SGHAT and FQDESV (reference sequence).

The J gene is TRBJ2-1, the V gene TRBV30; 9 nucleotides line up with TRBD2. The CDR3 length is 17 residues. Germline assignment: CDR1 GTSNPN and CDR2 SVGIG (reference sequence). The V segment lost 0 bases and the J segment 7 bases; nucleotides outside the gene matches: 13. The CDR3 is CAWSVREGLAQLNEQFF. CDR3 DNA sequence: TGTGCCTGGAGTGTACGAGAGGGACTAGCCCAGTTGAATGAGCAGTTCTTC.

With regard to this clone: This likely reflects a read error, since a far larger clone is one base away. The conserved closing phenylalanine or tryptophan is absent in this CDR3, likely reflecting a read error. The DNA of the CDR3 is TGTGCCTGGAGTGTAACCGGGGGGAACACTGAAGCTTTCCTT. Translation: CAWSVTGGNTEAFL. V is TRBV30 and J is TRBJ1-1, with D tentatively TRBD1 (5 bases). Trimming stripped 0 bases from V and 1 base from J, with 9 bases between. The CDR3 runs to 14 residues. Per germline, CDR1 GTSNPN and CDR2 SVGIG (reference sequence).

The chain combines TRBV4-2 with TRBJ2-5; TRBD2 aligns across 11 bases. Trimming took 0 bases from V and 2 from J; bases not matched to a gene: 8. The V gene's germline CDR1 is LGHNA and CDR2 YNFKEQ. This CDR3 is built from 18 residues. The CDR3 spells CASSQDWLAGGRQETQYF. The CDR3 bases are TGTGCCAGCAGCCAAGATTGGCTAGCGGGGGGACGTCAAGAGACCCAGTACTTC.